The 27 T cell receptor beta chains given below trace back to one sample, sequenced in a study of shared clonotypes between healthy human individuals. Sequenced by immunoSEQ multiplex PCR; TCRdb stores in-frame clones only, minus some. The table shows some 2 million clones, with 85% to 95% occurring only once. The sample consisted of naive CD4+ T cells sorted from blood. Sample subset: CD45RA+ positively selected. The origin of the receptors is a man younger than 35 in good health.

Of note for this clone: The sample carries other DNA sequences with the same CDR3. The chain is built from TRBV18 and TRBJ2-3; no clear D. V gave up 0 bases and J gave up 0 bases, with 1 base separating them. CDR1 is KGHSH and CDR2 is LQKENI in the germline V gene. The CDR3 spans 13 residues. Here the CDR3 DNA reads TGTGCCAGCTCACCACCCAGCACAGATACGCAGTATTTT. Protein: CASSPPSTDTQYF. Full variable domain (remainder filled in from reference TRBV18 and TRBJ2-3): NAGVMQNPRHLVRRRGQEARLRCSPMKGHSHVYWYRQLPEEGLKFMVYLQKENIIDESGMPKERFSAEFPKEGPSILRIQQVVRGDSAAYFCASSPPSTDTQYFGPGTRLTVL.

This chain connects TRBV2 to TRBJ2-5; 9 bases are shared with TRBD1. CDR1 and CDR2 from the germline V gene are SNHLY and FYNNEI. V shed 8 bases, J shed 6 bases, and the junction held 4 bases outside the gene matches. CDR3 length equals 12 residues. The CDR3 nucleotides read TGTGCCAGCGCGGGACAGGGAAAGACCCAGTACTTC. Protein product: CASAGQGKTQYF. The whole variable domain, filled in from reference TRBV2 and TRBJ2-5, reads EPEVTQTPSHQVTQMGQEVILRCVPISNHLYFYWYRQILGQKVEFLVSFYNNEISEKSEIFDDQFSVERPDGSNFTLKIRSTKLEDSAMYFCASAGQGKTQYFGPGTRLLVL.

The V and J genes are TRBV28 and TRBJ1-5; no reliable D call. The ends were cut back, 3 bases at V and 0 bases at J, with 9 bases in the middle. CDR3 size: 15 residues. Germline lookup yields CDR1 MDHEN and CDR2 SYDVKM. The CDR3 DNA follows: TGTGCCAGCAGTTTCTATCCTAGTAGCAATCAGCCCCAGCATTTT. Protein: CASSFYPSSNQPQHF.

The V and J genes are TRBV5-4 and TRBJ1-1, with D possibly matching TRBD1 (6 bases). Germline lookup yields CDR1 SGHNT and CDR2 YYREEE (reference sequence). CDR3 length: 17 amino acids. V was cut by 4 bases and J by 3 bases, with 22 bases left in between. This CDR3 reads CASSPGGPVPEDTEAFF. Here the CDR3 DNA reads TGTGCCAGCAGCCCGGGGGGGCCAGTACCAGAGGACACTGAAGCTTTCTTT.

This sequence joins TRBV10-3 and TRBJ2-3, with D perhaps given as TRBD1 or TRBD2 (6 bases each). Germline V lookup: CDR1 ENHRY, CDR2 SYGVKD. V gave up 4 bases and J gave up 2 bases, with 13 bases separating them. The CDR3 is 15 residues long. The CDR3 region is CAISGTGAITDTQYF. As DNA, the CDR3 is TGTGCCATCAGTGGCACGGGGGCAATCACAGATACGCAGTATTTT.

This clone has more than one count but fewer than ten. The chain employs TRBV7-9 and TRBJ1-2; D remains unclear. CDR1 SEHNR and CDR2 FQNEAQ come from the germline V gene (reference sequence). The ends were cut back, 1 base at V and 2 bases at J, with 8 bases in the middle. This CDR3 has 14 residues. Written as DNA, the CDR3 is TGTGCCAGCAGCTTAGTCGAGAAGAACTATGGCTACACCTTC. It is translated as CASSLVEKNYGYTF.

CDR3 in amino acids: CASSLVVSVHTEAFF. The CDR3 nucleotides read TGCGCCAGCAGCTTGGTAGTGTCCGTTCACACTGAAGCTTTCTTT. The rearrangement joins TRBV5-1 to TRBJ1-1; the D is unclear. Germline CDR1 SGHRS, CDR2 YFSETQ. The CDR3 runs to 15 residues. The V end lost 0 bases, the J end lost 3 bases, and 12 bases lay between the germline ends.

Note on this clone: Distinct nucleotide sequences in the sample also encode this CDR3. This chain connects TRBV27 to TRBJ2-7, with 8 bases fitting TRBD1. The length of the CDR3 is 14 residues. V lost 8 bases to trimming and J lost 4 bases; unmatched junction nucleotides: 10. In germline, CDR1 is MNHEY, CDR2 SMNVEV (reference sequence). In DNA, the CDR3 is TGTGCCAGCTCCACTCGGACAGGGAGTTACGAGCAGTACTTC. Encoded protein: CASSTRTGSYEQYF.

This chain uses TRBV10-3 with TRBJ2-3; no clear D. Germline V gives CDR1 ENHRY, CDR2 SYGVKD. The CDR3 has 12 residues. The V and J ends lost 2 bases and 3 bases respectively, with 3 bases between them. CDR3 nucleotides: TGTGCCATCAGTGAGACTACAGATACGCAGTATTTT. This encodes CAISETTDTQYF.

CDR3 DNA sequence: TGTGCCAGCAGCTCCTCAGGACAGGGAAGGATACGAGAGCAGTACTTC. It specifies CASSSSGQGRIREQYF. The chain carries TRBV7-9 and TRBJ2-7, with 8 bases aligning to TRBD1. The CDR3 is 16 amino acids. Germline-derived CDR1 and CDR2 are SEHNR and FQNEAQ (reference sequence). V lost 4 bases to trimming and J lost 7 bases; unmatched junction nucleotides: 15.

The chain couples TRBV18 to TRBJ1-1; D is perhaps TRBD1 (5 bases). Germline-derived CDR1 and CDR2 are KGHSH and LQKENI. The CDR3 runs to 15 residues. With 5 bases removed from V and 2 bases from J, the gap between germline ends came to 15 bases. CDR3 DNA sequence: TGTGCCAGCTCATTAAGAGAAGGGGCCAACACTGAAGCTTTCTTT. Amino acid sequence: CASSLREGANTEAFF.

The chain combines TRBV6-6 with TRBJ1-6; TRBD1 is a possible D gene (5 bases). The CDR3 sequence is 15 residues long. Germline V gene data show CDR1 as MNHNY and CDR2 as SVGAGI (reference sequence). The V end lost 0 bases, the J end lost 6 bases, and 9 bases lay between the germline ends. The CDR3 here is CASSYSSRGNSPLHF. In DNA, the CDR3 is TGTGCCAGCAGTTACTCGAGTAGGGGTAATTCACCCCTCCACTTT.

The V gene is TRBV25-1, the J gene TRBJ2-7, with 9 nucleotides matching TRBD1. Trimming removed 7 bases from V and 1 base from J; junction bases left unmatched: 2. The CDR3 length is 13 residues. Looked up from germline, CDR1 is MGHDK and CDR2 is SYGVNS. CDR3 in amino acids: CASKGQGSYEQYF. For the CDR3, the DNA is TGTGCCAGCAAGGGACAGGGTTCCTACGAGCAGTACTTC.

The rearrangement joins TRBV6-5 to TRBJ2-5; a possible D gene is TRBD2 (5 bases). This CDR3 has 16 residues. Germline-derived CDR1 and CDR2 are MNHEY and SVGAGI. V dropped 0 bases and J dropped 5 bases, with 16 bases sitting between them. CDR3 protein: CASSYSISVGPETQYF. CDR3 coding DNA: TGTGCCAGCAGTTACTCGATTAGCGTGGGTCCGGAGACCCAGTACTTC.

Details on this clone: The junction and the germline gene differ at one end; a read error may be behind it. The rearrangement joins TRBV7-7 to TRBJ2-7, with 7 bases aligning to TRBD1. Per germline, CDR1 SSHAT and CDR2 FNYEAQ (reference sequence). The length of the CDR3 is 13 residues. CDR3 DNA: TGTGCTAGCAGCTTGGACAGGCAAAACGAGCAGTACTTC. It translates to CASSLDRQNEQYF. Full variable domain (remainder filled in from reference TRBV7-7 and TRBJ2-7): GAGVSQSPRYKVTKRGQDVTLRCDPISSHATLYWYQQALGQGPEFLTYFNYEAQPDKSGLPSDRFSAERPEGSISTLTIQRTEQRDSAMYRCASSLDRQNEQYFGPGTRLTVT.

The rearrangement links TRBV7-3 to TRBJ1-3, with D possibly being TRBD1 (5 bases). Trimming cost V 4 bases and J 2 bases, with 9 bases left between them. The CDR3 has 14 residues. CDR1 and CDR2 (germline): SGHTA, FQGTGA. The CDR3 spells CASSSGGAGNTIYF. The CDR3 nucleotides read TGTGCCAGCAGCTCCGGGGGAGCTGGAAACACCATATATTTT.

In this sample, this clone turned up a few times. The CDR3 spells CASLVDSNQPQHF. The CDR3 bases are TGTGCCAGCTTGGTGGATAGCAATCAGCCCCAGCATTTT. This sequence joins TRBV6-1 and TRBJ1-5; D gene ambiguous. Germline CDR1 is MNHNS and CDR2 is SASEGT. The CDR3 sequence is 13 residues long. V lost 8 bases and J lost 0, with 8 bases in between.

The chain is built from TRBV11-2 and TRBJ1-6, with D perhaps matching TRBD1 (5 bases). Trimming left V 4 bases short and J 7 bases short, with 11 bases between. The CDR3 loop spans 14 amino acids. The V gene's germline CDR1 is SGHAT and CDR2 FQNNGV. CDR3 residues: CASSSGGTNSPLHF. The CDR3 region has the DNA TGTGCCAGCAGCTCCGGGGGAACAAATTCACCCCTCCACTTT.

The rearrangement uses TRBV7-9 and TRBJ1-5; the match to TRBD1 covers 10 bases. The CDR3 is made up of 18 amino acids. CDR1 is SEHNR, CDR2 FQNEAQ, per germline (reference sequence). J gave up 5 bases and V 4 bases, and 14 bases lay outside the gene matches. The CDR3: CASSSGTGEAGRYQPQHF. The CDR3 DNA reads TGTGCCAGCAGCTCTGGGACAGGGGAAGCCGGAAGGTATCAGCCCCAGCATTTT.

This chain's CDR3 is CASSLTASGDTQYF. The CDR3 bases are TGTGCCAGCAGTTTAACGGCCTCCGGGGATACGCAGTATTTT. The J gene is TRBJ2-3, the V gene TRBV27, with D unclear. CDR3 length equals 14 residues. V was clipped by 2 bases and J by 6 bases, with 12 bases between them. CDR1 and CDR2 (germline): MNHEY, SMNVEV (reference sequence).

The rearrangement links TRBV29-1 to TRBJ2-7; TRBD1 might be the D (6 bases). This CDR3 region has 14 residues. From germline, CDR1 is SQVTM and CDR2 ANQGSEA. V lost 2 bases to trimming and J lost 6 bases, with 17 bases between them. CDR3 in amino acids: CSVETDRKTSEQYF. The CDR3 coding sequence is TGCAGCGTTGAAACGGACAGAAAAACTTCCGAGCAGTACTTC.

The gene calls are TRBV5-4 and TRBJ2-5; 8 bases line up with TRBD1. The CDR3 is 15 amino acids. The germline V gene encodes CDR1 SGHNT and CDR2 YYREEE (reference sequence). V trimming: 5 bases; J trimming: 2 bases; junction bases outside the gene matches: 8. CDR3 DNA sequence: TGTGCCAGCAGACTGGATCAGGGGGCACAAGAGACCCAGTACTTC. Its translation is CASRLDQGAQETQYF.

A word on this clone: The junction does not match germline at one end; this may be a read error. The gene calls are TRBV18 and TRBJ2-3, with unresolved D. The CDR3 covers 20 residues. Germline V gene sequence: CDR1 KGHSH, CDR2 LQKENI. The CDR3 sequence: CASSPRRLVGARSSTDTQYF. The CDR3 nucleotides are TGTGCCAGCTCGCCACGGCGGTTAGTTGGTGCCCGCTCTAGCACAGATACGCAGTATTTT.

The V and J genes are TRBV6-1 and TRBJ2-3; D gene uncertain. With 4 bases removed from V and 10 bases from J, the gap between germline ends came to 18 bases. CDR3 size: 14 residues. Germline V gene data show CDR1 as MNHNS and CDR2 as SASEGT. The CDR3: CASSVGSPPISQYF. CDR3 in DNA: TGTGCCAGCAGTGTAGGTAGCCCCCCGATCTCGCAGTATTTT.

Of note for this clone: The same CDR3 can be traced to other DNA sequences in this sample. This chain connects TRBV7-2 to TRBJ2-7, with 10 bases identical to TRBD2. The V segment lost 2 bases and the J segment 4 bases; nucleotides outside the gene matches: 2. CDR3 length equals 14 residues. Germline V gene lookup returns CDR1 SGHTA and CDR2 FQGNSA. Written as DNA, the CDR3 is TGTGCCAGCAGCTTACGAGCGGGAGGGTACGAGCAGTACTTC. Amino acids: CASSLRAGGYEQYF.

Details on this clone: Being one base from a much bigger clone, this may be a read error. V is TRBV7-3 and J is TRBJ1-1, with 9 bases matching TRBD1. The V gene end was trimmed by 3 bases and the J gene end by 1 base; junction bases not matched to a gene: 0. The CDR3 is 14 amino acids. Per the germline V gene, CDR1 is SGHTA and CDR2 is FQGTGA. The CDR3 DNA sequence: TGTGCCAGCAGCTTGACAGGGGGGAACACTGAAGCTTTCTTT. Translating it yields CASSLTGGNTEAFF. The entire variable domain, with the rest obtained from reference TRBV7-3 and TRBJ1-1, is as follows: GAGVSQTPSNKVTEKGKYVELRCDPISGHTALYWYRQSLGQGPEFLIYFQGTGAADDSGLPNDRFFAVRPEGSVSTLKIQRTERGDSAVYLCASSLTGGNTEAFFGQGTRLTVV.

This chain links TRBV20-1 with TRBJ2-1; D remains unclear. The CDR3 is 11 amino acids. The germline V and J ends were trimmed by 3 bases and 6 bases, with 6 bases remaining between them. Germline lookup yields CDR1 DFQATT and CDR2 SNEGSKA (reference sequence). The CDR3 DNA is TGCAGTGCTAGTTGGGTCAATGAGCAGTTCTTC. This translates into CSASWVNEQFF.